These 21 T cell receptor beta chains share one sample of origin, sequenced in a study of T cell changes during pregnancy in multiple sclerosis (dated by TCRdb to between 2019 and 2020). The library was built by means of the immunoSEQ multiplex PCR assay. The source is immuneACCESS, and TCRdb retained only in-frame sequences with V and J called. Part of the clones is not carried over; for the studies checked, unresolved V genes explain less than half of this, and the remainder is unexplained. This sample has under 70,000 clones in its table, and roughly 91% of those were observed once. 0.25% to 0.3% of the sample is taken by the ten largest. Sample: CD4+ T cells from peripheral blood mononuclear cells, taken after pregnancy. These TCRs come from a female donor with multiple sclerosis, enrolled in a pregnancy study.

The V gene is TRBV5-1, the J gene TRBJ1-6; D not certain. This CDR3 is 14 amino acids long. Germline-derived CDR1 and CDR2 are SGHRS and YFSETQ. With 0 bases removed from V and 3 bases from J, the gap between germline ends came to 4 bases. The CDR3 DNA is TGCGCCAGCAGCTTGGGACACTATAATTCACCCCTCCACTTT. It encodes CASSLGHYNSPLHF.

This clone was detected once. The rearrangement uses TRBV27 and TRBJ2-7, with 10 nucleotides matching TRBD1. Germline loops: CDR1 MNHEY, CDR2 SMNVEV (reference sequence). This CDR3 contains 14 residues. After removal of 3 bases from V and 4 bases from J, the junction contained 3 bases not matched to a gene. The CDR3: CASSLRQGAYEQYF. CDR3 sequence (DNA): TGTGCCAGCAGTTTGAGACAGGGGGCATACGAGCAGTACTTC.

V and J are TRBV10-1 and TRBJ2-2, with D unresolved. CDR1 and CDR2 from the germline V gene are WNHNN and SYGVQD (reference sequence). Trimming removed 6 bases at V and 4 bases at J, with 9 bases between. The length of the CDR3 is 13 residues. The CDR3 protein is CASSDRVTGELFF. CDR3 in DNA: TGCGCCAGCAGCGACCGGGTCACCGGGGAGCTGTTTTTT.

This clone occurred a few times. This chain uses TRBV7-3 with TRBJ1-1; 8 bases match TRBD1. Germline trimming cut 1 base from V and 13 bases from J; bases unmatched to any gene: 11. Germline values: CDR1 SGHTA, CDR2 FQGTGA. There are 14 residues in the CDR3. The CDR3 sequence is CASSLSRGQGFVFF. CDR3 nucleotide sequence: TGTGCCAGCAGCTTAAGTCGAGGACAGGGATTTGTTTTCTTT.

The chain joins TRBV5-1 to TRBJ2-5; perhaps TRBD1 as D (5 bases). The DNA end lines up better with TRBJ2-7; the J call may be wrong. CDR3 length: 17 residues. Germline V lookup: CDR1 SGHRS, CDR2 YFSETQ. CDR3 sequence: CASSLIRTSGQAYEQYF. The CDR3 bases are TGCGCCAGCAGCTTGATCCGAACCTCAGGACAAGCCTACGAGCAGTACTTC.

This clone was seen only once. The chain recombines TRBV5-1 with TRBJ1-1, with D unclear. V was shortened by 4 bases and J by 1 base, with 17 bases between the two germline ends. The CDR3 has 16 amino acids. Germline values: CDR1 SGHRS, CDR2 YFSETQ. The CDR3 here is CASSSGRRTGNTEAFF. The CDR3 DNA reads TGCGCCAGCAGCAGTGGCAGGAGGACGGGGAACACTGAAGCTTTCTTT.

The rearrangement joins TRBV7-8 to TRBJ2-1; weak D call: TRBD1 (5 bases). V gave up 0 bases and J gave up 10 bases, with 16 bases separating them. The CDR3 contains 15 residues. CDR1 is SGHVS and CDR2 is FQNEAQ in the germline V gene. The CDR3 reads CASSLAFTGTLEQFF. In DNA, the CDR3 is TGTGCCAGCAGCTTAGCGTTTACAGGTACCCTCGAGCAGTTCTTC.

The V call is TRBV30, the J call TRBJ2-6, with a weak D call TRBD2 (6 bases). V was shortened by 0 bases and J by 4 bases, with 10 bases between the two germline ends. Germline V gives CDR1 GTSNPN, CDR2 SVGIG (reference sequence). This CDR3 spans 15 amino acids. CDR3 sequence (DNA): TGTGCCTGGAGTGTTGGGGGGTCCGGGGCCAACGTCCTGACTTTC. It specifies CAWSVGGSGANVLTF.

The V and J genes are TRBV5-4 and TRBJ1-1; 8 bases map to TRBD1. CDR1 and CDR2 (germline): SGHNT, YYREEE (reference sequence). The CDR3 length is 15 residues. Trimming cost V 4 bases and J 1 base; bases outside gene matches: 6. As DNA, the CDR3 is TGTGCCAGCAGCCGACAGGGGACCACGAACACTGAAGCTTTCTTT. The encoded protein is CASSRQGTTNTEAFF.

The DNA of the CDR3 is TGTGCCAGCAGCCCACGGACTGGAGGCGGGGAGCTGTTTTTT. It encodes CASSPRTGGGELFF. This rearrangement joins TRBV9 to TRBJ2-2, with D perhaps matching TRBD2 (5 bases). Germline CDR1 and CDR2: SGDLS and YYNGEE. The V end was cut by 4 bases, the J end by 7 bases, with 14 bases between. The CDR3 runs 14 residues.

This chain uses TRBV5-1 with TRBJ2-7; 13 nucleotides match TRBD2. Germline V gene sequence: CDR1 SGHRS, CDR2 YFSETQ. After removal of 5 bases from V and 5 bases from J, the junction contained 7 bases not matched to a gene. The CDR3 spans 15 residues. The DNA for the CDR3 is TGCGCCAGCAGGGCCGGGACTAGCGGGAAACACGAGCAGTACTTC. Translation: CASRAGTSGKHEQYF.

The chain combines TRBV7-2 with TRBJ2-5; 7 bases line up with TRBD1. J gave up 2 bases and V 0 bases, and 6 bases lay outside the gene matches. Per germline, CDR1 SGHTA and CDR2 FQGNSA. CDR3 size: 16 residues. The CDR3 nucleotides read TGTGCCAGCAGCTTAGCCGGGACAGTGAGTCAAGAGACCCAGTACTTC. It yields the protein CASSLAGTVSQETQYF.

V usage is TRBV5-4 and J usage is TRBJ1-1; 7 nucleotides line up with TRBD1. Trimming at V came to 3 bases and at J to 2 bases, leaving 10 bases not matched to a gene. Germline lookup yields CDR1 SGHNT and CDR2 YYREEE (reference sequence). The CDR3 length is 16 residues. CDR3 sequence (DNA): TGTGCCAGCAGCTCCTTATTCCAGGGGGGCAACACTGAAGCTTTCTTT. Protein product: CASSSLFQGGNTEAFF.

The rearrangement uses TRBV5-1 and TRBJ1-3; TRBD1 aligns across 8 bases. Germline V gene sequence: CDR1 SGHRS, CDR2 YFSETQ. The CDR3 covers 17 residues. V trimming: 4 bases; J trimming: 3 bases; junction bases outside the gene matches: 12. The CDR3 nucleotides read TGCGCCAGCAGCACGGATGGTCAGGGGGCCGGTGGAAACACCATATATTTT. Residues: CASSTDGQGAGGNTIYF. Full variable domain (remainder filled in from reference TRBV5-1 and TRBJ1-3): KAGVTQTPRYLIKTRGQQVTLSCSPISGHRSVSWYQQTPGQGLQFLFEYFSETQRNKGNFPGRFSGRQFSNSRSEMNVSTLELGDSALYLCASSTDGQGAGGNTIYFGEGSWLTVV.

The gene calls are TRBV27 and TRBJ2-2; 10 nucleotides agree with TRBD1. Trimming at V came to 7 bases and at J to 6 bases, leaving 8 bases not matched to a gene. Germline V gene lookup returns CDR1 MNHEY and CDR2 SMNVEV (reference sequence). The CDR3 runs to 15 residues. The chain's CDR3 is CASTYGDRGPGELFF. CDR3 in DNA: TGTGCCAGCACATACGGGGACAGGGGCCCCGGGGAGCTGTTTTTT.

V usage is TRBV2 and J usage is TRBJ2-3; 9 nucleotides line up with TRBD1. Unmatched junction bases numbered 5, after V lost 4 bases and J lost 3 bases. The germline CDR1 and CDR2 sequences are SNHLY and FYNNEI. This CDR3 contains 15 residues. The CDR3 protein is CASSAGTGYTDTQYF. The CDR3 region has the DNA TGTGCCAGCAGTGCCGGGACAGGGTATACAGATACGCAGTATTTT. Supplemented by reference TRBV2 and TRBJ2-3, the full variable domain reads EPEVTQTPSHQVTQMGQEVILRCVPISNHLYFYWYRQILGQKVEFLVSFYNNEISEKSEIFDDQFSVERPDGSNFTLKIRSTKLEDSAMYFCASSAGTGYTDTQYFGPGTRLTVL.

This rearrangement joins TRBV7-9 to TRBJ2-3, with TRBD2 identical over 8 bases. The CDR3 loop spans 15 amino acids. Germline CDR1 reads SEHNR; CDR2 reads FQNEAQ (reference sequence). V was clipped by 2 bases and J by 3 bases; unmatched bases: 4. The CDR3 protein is CASSLRLARTDTQYF. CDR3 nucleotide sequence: TGTGCCAGCAGCTTAAGACTAGCGAGAACAGATACGCAGTATTTT.

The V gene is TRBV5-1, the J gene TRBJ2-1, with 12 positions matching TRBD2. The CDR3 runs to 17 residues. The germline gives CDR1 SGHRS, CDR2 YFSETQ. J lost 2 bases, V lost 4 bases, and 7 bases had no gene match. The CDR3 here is CASSTGTSGLTYNEQFF. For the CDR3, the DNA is TGCGCCAGCAGCACCGGGACTAGCGGGTTAACCTACAATGAGCAGTTCTTC.

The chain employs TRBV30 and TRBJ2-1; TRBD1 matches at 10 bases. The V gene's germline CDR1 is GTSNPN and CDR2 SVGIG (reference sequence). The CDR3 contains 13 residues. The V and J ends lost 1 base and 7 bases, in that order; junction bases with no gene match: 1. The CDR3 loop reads CAWSGTGGNEQFF. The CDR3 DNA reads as TGTGCCTGGAGTGGGACAGGGGGTAATGAGCAGTTCTTC.

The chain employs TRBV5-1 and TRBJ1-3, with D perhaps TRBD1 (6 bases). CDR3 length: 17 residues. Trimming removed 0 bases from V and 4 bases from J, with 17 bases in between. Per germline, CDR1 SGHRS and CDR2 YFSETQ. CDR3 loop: CASSLGVNRVAGNTIYF. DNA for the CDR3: TGCGCCAGCAGCTTGGGTGTGAACAGGGTGGCCGGAAACACCATATATTTT.

The CDR3 loop reads CAISGTSGYNEQFF. CDR3 DNA sequence: TGTGCCATCAGTGGGACTAGCGGGTACAATGAGCAGTTCTTC. The rearrangement joins TRBV10-3 to TRBJ2-1; 11 nucleotides line up with TRBD2. CDR1 is ENHRY, CDR2 SYGVKD, per germline. V dropped 4 bases and J dropped 4; count of bases not matched to a gene: 0. The CDR3 runs to 14 residues.